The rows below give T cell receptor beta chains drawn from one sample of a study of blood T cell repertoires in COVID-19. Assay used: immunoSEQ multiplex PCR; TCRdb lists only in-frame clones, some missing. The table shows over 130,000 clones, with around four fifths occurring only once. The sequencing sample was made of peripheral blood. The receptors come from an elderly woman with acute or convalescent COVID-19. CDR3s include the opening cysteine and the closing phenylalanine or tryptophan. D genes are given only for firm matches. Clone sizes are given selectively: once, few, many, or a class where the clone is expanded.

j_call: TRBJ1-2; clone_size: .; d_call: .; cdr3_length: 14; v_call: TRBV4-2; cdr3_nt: TGTGCCAGCAGCCAAGTACGGTACAACTATGGCTACACCTTC; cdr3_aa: CASSQVRYNYGYTF
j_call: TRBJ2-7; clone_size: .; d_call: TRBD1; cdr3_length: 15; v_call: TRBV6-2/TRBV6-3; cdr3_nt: TGTGCCAGCAGTTACTCTTGGACAGGGACCTACGAGCAGTACTTC; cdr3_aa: CASSYSWTGTYEQYF
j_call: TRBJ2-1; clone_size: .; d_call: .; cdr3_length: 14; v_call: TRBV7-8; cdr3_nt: TGTGCCAGCAGCTTAAATCCCAGGGGGGAGGAGCAGTTCTTC; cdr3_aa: CASSLNPRGEEQFF
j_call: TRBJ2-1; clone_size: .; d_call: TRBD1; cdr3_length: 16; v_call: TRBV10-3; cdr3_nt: TGTGCCATCAGGCCCTCTGACAGGGCGACCTACAATGAGCAGTTCTTC; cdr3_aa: CAIRPSDRATYNEQFF
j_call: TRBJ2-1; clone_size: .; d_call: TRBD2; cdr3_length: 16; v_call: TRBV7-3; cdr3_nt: TGTGCCAGCAGCCCCGGCGGGGGGGTGCACTACAATGAGCAGTTCTTC; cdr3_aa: CASSPGGGVHYNEQFF
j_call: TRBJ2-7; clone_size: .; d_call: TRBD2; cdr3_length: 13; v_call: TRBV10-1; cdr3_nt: TGCGCCAGCAGTCCGGGACTACTCTACGAGCAGTACTTC; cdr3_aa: CASSPGLLYEQYF
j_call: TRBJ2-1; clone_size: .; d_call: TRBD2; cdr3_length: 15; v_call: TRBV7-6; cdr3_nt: TGTGCCAGCAGCTTAGTTGCGGGAGGGCGTAATGAGCAGTTCTTC; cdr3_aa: CASSLVAGGRNEQFF
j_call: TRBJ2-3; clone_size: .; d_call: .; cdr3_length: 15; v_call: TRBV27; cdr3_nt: TGTGCCAGCAGTCCCCGAGTAACTAGCACAGATACGCAGTATTTT; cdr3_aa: CASSPRVTSTDTQYF
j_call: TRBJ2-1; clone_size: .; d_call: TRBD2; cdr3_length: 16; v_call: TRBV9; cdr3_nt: TGTGCCAGCAGCGTCACCGGGACTAGCGGGAGGAATGAGCAGTTCTTC; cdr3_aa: CASSVTGTSGRNEQFF
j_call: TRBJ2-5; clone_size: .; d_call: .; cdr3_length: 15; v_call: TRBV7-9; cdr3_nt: TGTGCCAGCAGCTTATGGGGGGACGGGGAAGAGACCCAGTACTTC; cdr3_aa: CASSLWGDGEETQYF
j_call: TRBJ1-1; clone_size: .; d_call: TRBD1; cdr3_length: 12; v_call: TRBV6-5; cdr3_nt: TGTGCCAGCAACAGGGGAGACACTGAAGCTTTCTTT; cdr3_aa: CASNRGDTEAFF
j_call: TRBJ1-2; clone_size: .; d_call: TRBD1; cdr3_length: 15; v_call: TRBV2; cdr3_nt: TGTGCCAGCACGTTCGCAGGGGGCATCGACTATGGCTACACCTTC; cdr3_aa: CASTFAGGIDYGYTF
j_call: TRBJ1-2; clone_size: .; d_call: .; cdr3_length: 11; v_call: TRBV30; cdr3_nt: TGTGCCAGCGGACGTAACTATGGCTACACCTTC; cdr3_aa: CASGRNYGYTF
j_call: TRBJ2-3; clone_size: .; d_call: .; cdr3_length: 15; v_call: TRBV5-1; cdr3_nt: TGCGCCAGCAGCTTGGCCCGGGGGAGTACGGATACGCAGTATTTT; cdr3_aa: CASSLARGSTDTQYF
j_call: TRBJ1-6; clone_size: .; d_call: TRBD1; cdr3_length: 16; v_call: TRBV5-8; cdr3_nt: TGTGCCAGCACCCGTGGAGGGGGGACAGAGAATTCACCCCTCCACTTT; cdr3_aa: CASTRGGGTENSPLHF
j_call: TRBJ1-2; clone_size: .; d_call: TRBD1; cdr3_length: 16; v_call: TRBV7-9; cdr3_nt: TGTGCCAGCAGCCAGGAACCGGGACAGGGGGACTATGGCTACACCTTC; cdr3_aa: CASSQEPGQGDYGYTF
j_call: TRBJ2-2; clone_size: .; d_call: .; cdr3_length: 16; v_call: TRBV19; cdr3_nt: TGTGCCAGTAGTATAAGCAGGGCCGCGAACACCGGGGAGCTGTTTTTT; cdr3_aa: CASSISRAANTGELFF
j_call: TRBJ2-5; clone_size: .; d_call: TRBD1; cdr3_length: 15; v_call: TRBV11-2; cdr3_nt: TGTGCCAGCAGCCACCGGGACAGGGGGCGGGTGACCCAGTACTTC; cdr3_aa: CASSHRDRGRVTQYF
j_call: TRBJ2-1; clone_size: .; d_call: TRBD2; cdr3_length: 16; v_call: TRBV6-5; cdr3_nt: TGTGCCAGCAGTTACCCTGCGGGAGCTCTTAGCGATGAGCAGTTCTTC; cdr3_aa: CASSYPAGALSDEQFF
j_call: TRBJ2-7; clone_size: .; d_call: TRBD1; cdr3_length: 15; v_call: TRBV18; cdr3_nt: TGTGCCAGCTCACGTATCAGGGGGAGCTTAGGCGAGCAGTACTTC; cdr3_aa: CASSRIRGSLGEQYF
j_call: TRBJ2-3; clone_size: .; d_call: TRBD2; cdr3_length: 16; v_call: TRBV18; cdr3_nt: TGTGCCAGCTCACCCAGCCTAGCGGGGATCGCAGATACGCAGTATTTT; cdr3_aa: CASSPSLAGIADTQYF
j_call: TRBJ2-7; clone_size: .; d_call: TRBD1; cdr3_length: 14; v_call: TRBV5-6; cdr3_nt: TGTGCCAGCAGCCAGGGACAGATCCACTACGAGCAGTACTTC; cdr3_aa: CASSQGQIHYEQYF
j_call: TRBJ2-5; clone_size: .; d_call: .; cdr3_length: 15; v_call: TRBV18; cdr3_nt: TGTGCCAGCTCACCACCAACGGACAGCCAAGAGACCCAGTACTTC; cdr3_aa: CASSPPTDSQETQYF
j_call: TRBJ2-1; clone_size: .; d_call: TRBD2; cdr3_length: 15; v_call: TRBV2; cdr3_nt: TGTGCCAGCAGTGAGTTAAGCGGGGGGCTCAGTGAGCAGTTCTTC; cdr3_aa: CASSELSGGLSEQFF
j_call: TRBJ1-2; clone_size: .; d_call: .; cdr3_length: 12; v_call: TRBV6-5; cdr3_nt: TGTGCCACTACAACAGTTCCCTATGGCTACACCTTC; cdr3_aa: CATTTVPYGYTF
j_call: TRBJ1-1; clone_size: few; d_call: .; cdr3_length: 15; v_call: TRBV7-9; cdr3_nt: TGTGCCAGCAGCTTAGTACAGGCCGGGTACACTGAAGCTTTCTTT; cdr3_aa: CASSLVQAGYTEAFF
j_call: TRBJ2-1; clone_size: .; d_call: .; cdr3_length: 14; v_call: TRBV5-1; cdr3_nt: TGCGCCAGCAGCTTTGGACTGTCCTACAATGAGCAGTTCTTC; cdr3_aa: CASSFGLSYNEQFF